Listed here are 29 T cell receptor beta chains from one sample, sequenced in a study of vaccination effects on CD4 cells after COVID-19. Measured with immunoSEQ multiplex PCR; TCRdb has only the in-frame clones, and not every one. The top ten clones hold 5% of a sample with around 25,000 clones, 73% of them seen once. Which antigens these TCRs recognize remains unknown. Sequencing followed a ViraFEST assay step that expanded antigen-specific CD4+ T cells with viral peptide pools. Cultured cells yielded isolated CD4+ T cells after about ten days. Nucleocapsid antibodies stayed negative before and after vaccination, showing no earlier SARS-CoV-2 infection. The specimen was CD4+ T cells from PBMCs cultured with SARS-CoV-2 spike peptides, collected before COVID-19 vaccination. The origin of the receptors is a human donor who received a COVID-19 vaccine.

This clone was counted a few times. The chain uses TRBV13 and TRBJ2-7; 12 nucleotides align to TRBD2. This CDR3 spans 14 amino acids. Trimming took 6 bases from V and 2 from J; bases not matched to a gene: 2. Germline V gene data show CDR1 as PRHDT and CDR2 as FYEKMQ (reference sequence). CDR3 loop: CASSSSGGAYEQYF. Written as DNA, the CDR3 is TGTGCCAGCAGTTCTAGCGGGGGGGCCTACGAGCAGTACTTC.

This clone showed up just a few times. V gene TRBV30 combines with J gene TRBJ1-2; 7 bases agree with TRBD1. Germline CDR1 and CDR2: GTSNPN and SVGIG (reference sequence). The CDR3 sequence is 18 residues long. Trimming removed 3 bases from V and 5 bases from J; junction bases left unmatched: 21. CDR3 residues: CAWSNRGIQGNRAYGYTF. Written as DNA, the CDR3 is TGTGCCTGGAGCAATCGGGGGATACAGGGGAACAGGGCTTATGGCTACACCTTC.

The J gene is TRBJ2-5, the V gene TRBV18; a possible D gene is TRBD2 (5 bases). V dropped 3 bases and J dropped 5 bases, with 19 bases sitting between them. CDR1 is KGHSH, CDR2 LQKENI, per germline. The CDR3 runs to 16 residues. CDR3 DNA sequence: TGTGCCAGCTCACCTAGCTGGGGAGTTGCGGGCGAGACCCAGTACTTC. It translates to CASSPSWGVAGETQYF.

This clone appeared a few times. This chain connects TRBV29-1 to TRBJ1-1; the D is unclear. CDR3 length: 11 residues. The V and J ends lost 5 bases and 7 bases respectively, with 11 bases between them. The V gene's germline CDR1 is SQVTM and CDR2 ANQGSEA. CDR3 nucleotide sequence: TGCAGCGTTCATAGGAGAGTTGAAGCTTTCTTT. Translation gives CSVHRRVEAFF.

The V and J genes are TRBV18 and TRBJ1-3; TRBD1 might be the D (6 bases). V lost 1 base to trimming and J lost 0 bases, with 10 bases between them. The CDR3 contains 16 residues. Germline-derived CDR1 and CDR2 are KGHSH and LQKENI. This CDR3 is CASSPLADSSGNTIYF. The CDR3 bases are TGTGCCAGCTCACCACTTGCGGACAGCTCTGGAAACACCATATATTTT. The variable domain in full, completed from reference TRBV18 and TRBJ1-3, reads NAGVMQNPRHLVRRRGQEARLRCSPMKGHSHVYWYRQLPEEGLKFMVYLQKENIIDESGMPKERFSAEFPKEGPSILRIQQVVRGDSAAYFCASSPLADSSGNTIYFGEGSWLTVV.

The rearrangement uses TRBV19 and TRBJ1-4, with D possibly being TRBD1 (5 bases). With 3 bases removed from V and 7 bases from J, the gap between germline ends came to 12 bases. The CDR3 length is 14 residues. CDR1 is LNHDA, CDR2 SQIVND, per germline (reference sequence). The CDR3 sequence is CASSITGRGEKLFF. CDR3 coding DNA: TGTGCCAGTAGTATCACGGGAAGGGGTGAAAAACTGTTTTTT.

This chain uses TRBV6-1 with TRBJ1-2; 10 bases fit TRBD1. Unmatched junction bases numbered 3, after V lost 3 bases and J lost 8 bases. The CDR3 extends over 13 amino acids. Germline values: CDR1 MNHNS, CDR2 SASEGT. CDR3 amino acids: CASSDGTGEGYTF. CDR3 in DNA: TGTGCCAGCAGTGACGGGACAGGGGAAGGCTACACCTTC.

The chain joins TRBV7-7 to TRBJ2-3; D is uncertain. The CDR3 consists of 13 residues. V was trimmed by 1 base and J by 4 bases, leaving 6 bases between them. The germline V gene has CDR1 SSHAT and CDR2 FNYEAQ (reference sequence). The CDR3 nucleotides are TGTGCCAGCAGCTTAGGATCCCCAGATACGCAGTATTTT. Its translation: CASSLGSPDTQYF.

This clone turned up a few times. This rearrangement joins TRBV3-1 (or the pseudogene TRBV3-2) to TRBJ2-3; 13 nucleotides match TRBD2. The V segment lost 0 bases and the J segment 2 bases; nucleotides outside the gene matches: 5. The CDR3 length is 18 residues. CDR1 LGHDT and CDR2 YNNKEL come from the germline V gene (reference sequence). The CDR3 here is CASSQDRGLAGITDTQYF. In DNA, the CDR3 is TGTGCCAGCAGCCAAGATCGGGGACTAGCGGGGATCACAGATACGCAGTATTTT.

The V gene is TRBV27, the J gene TRBJ1-4; 10 bases are a match to TRBD1. The CDR3 is 14 residues long. Germline V lookup: CDR1 MNHEY, CDR2 SMNVEV (reference sequence). The J segment lost 8 bases and the V segment lost 9 bases, leaving 9 bases of the junction unmatched. CDR3 coding DNA: TGTGCCAGTCGAACGGGGACAGGGGTCGAAAAACTGTTTTTT. Its translation: CASRTGTGVEKLFF. Looking up the rest from reference TRBV27 and TRBJ1-4 gives the full variable domain: EAQVTQNPRYLITVTGKKLTVTCSQNMNHEYMSWYRQDPGLGLRQIYYSMNVEVTDKGDVPEGYKVSRKEKRNFPLILESPSPNQTSLYFCASRTGTGVEKLFFGSGTQLSVL.

A few counts support this clone. The chain joins TRBV7-9 to TRBJ2-2; TRBD2 might be the D (7 bases). Germline V lookup: CDR1 SEHNR, CDR2 FQNEAQ (reference sequence). The CDR3 spans 14 residues. V was trimmed by 7 bases and J by 4 bases, leaving 13 bases between them. The CDR3 DNA follows: TGTGCCAGCATGCGGGGGCCCTCCACCGGGGAGCTGTTTTTT. Translation: CASMRGPSTGELFF. The entire variable domain, with the rest obtained from reference TRBV7-9 and TRBJ2-2, is as follows: DTGVSQNPRHKITKRGQNVTFRCDPISEHNRLYWYRQTLGQGPEFLTYFQNEAQLEKSRLLSDRFSAERPKGSFSTLEIQRTEQGDSAMYLCASMRGPSTGELFFGEGSRLTVL.

This clone was seen only a few times. This sequence joins TRBV18 and TRBJ1-2, with a tentative D call TRBD1 (6 bases). V dropped 3 bases and J dropped 0 bases, with 11 bases sitting between them. This CDR3 has 15 residues. CDR1 and CDR2 (germline): KGHSH, LQKENI. The DNA for the CDR3 is TGTGCCAGCTCACCGGGGGCAGTTCCTAACTATGGCTACACCTTC. It encodes CASSPGAVPNYGYTF.

The rearrangement uses TRBV6-1 and TRBJ2-7, with TRBD1 identical over 9 bases. Germline V lookup: CDR1 MNHNS, CDR2 SASEGT. The ends lost 3 bases at V and 2 bases at J; junction bases unmatched: 5. The CDR3 sequence is 15 residues long. The CDR3: CASSEGQGFTYEQYF. The DNA for the CDR3 is TGTGCCAGCAGTGAGGGACAGGGCTTTACCTACGAGCAGTACTTC.

This clone was recorded a few times. This rearrangement joins TRBV5-5 to TRBJ2-7; tentatively, D is TRBD1 (5 bases). The germline V gene has CDR1 SGHKS and CDR2 YYEKEE (reference sequence). The CDR3 totals 16 residues. Trimming cost V 0 bases and J 0 bases, with 13 bases left between them. For the CDR3, the DNA is TGTGCCAGCAGCTTGGTTGGGCAGGGAAGCTCCTACGAGCAGTACTTC. It encodes CASSLVGQGSSYEQYF.

In its sample, this clone was seen a few times. The rearrangement joins TRBV5-1 to TRBJ2-1, with a weak D call TRBD2 (5 bases). Germline V gives CDR1 SGHRS, CDR2 YFSETQ. V was trimmed by 0 bases and J by 4 bases, leaving 17 bases between them. CDR3 size: 17 residues. The CDR3 DNA is TGCGCCAGCAGCTTGGTGGTCCAAACGGGGTATTACAATGAGCAGTTCTTC. Translated: CASSLVVQTGYYNEQFF.

This chain connects TRBV6-5 to TRBJ1-2, with a weak D call TRBD1 (6 bases). Germline values: CDR1 MNHEY, CDR2 SVGAGI. The CDR3 is 12 residues long. Trimming cost V 7 bases and J 7 bases, with 13 bases left between them. The CDR3 sequence is CASTVGRGGYTF. The CDR3 nucleotides are TGTGCCAGCACGGTTGGCAGGGGTGGCTACACCTTC.

The V and J genes are TRBV6-5 and TRBJ1-6, with 8 bases matching TRBD1. There are 14 residues in the CDR3. The germline V gene encodes CDR1 MNHEY and CDR2 SVGAGI. J gave up 9 bases and V 8 bases, and 9 bases lay outside the gene matches. CDR3 nucleotides: TGTGCCAGCGGATACCGGGACAGGCCTTCACCCCTCCACTTT. It codes for CASGYRDRPSPLHF.

The chain is built from TRBV18 and TRBJ1-5, with D perhaps matching TRBD1 (5 bases). This CDR3 spans 13 amino acids. The V end was cut by 0 bases, the J end by 6 bases, with 6 bases between. From germline, CDR1 is KGHSH and CDR2 LQKENI. CDR3 in DNA: TGTGCCAGCTCACCACCGGGGGGTCAGCCCCAGCATTTT. Translating gives CASSPPGGQPQHF.

The chain couples TRBV6-5 to TRBJ1-4; 9 bases line up with TRBD1. The CDR3 sequence is 14 residues long. Per the germline V gene, CDR1 is MNHEY and CDR2 is SVGAGI. The J segment lost 5 bases and the V segment lost 4 bases, leaving 2 bases of the junction unmatched. The CDR3 bases are TGTGCCAGCAGTTCTACAGGGGGCAATGAAAAACTGTTTTTT. Residues: CASSSTGGNEKLFF.

This clone turned up a few times. The chain uses TRBV20-1 and TRBJ1-5; possibly TRBD1 for D (5 bases). Between the trimmed V and J ends, which lost 6 bases and 2 bases, there was a span of 11 bases. CDR3 length equals 13 residues. Germline V gives CDR1 DFQATT, CDR2 SNEGSKA (reference sequence). The CDR3 DNA is TGCAGTGCCAGTGACAGTGGCAATCAGCCCCAGCATTTT. It encodes CSASDSGNQPQHF.

The J gene is TRBJ2-1, the V gene TRBV7-6, with 10 bases identical to TRBD2. CDR3 size: 15 residues. In germline, CDR1 is SGHVS, CDR2 FNYEAQ. The J segment lost 6 bases and the V segment lost 5 bases, leaving 7 bases of the junction unmatched. The CDR3 sequence: CASSTGTSVTNEQFF. CDR3 nucleotide sequence: TGTGCCAGCAGCACAGGGACTAGCGTAACCAATGAGCAGTTCTTC. Filled out from reference TRBV7-6 and TRBJ2-1, the complete variable domain reads GAGVSQSPRYKVTKRGQDVALRCDPISGHVSLYWYRQALGQGPEFLTYFNYEAQQDKSGLPNDRFSAERPEGSISTLTIQRTEQRDSAMYRCASSTGTSVTNEQFFGPGTRLTVL.

This chain uses TRBV6-5 with TRBJ1-5, with D tentatively TRBD1 (6 bases). With 5 bases removed from V and 6 bases from J, the gap between germline ends came to 11 bases. The V gene's germline CDR1 is MNHEY and CDR2 SVGAGI. The CDR3 loop spans 13 amino acids. The CDR3 region is CASSRGGFQPQHF. The DNA of the CDR3 is TGTGCCAGCAGTAGGGGGGGGTTTCAGCCCCAGCATTTT.

The V gene is TRBV12-3 or TRBV12-4, the J gene TRBJ2-1; D gene ambiguous. With 6 bases removed from V and 7 bases from J, the gap between germline ends came to 7 bases. This CDR3 contains 11 residues. In DNA form, the CDR3 reads TGTGCCAGCAGGAGCGAGAATGAGCAGTTCTTC. This encodes CASRSENEQFF.

This clone was recorded a few times. V is TRBV4-1 and J is TRBJ1-1; D uncertain. The CDR3 runs 15 residues. CDR1 is MGHRA, CDR2 YSYEKL, per germline. V lost 0 bases, J lost 0 bases, and 8 bases lay in between. This CDR3 is CASSQDATLNTEAFF. The CDR3 DNA sequence: TGCGCCAGCAGCCAAGATGCAACTTTGAACACTGAAGCTTTCTTT.

The chain joins TRBV11-3 to TRBJ2-3, with no clear D. Deletions cut 6 bases from V and 0 bases from J, with 4 bases between. This CDR3 has 12 residues. Per the germline V gene, CDR1 is SGHNT and CDR2 is YENEEA. CDR3 residues: CASSRSTDTQYF. CDR3 DNA: TGTGCCAGCAGTCGTAGCACAGATACGCAGTATTTT.

The V call is TRBV15, the J call TRBJ2-7, with 8 bases aligning to TRBD2. Trimming removed 0 bases from V and 6 bases from J; junction bases left unmatched: 7. Germline V gene sequence: CDR1 LNHNV, CDR2 YYDKDF (reference sequence). The CDR3 is 15 amino acids. This CDR3 is CATSRDTGGAFEQYF. The CDR3 nucleotides read TGTGCCACCAGCAGAGATACCGGGGGGGCCTTCGAGCAGTACTTC.

A single count supports this clone. The rearrangement links TRBV5-5 to TRBJ2-7; TRBD2 matches 14 bases. The germline V gene has CDR1 SGHKS and CDR2 YYEKEE (reference sequence). V dropped 4 bases and J dropped 3; count of bases not matched to a gene: 12. The CDR3 runs 18 residues. CDR3 nucleotides: TGTGCCAGCAGCCGCTCGGGACTAGCGGGAGTATTTGACTACGAGCAGTACTTC. It encodes CASSRSGLAGVFDYEQYF. Full variable domain (missing parts from reference TRBV5-5 and TRBJ2-7): DAGVTQSPTHLIKTRGQQVTLRCSPISGHKSVSWYQQVLGQGPQFIFQYYEKEERGRGNFPDRFSARQFPNYSSELNVNALLLGDSALYLCASSRSGLAGVFDYEQYFGPGTRLTVT.

This rearrangement joins TRBV18 to TRBJ1-2, with 7 bases lining up with TRBD1. Germline V CDR1 and CDR2: KGHSH, LQKENI. The V segment lost 4 bases and the J segment 7 bases; nucleotides outside the gene matches: 6. The CDR3 consists of 13 residues. DNA for the CDR3: TGTGCCAGCTCACAAGGACAGGAGGGTGGCTACACCTTC. Translating it yields CASSQGQEGGYTF.

Written as DNA, the CDR3 is TGTGCCAGCAGCATATTAACGGAGTTTTGGGTACGGGTTGATTCCTACAATGAGCAGTTCTTC. Protein product: CASSILTEFWVRVDSYNEQFF. The J gene is TRBJ2-1, the V gene TRBV6-2 or TRBV6-3; unclear D gene. V was pared by 6 bases and J by 1 base, with 31 bases between. Germline assignment: CDR1 MNHEY and CDR2 SVGEGT. This CDR3 has 21 amino acids.